The 10 T cell receptor beta chains in this list originate from one sample, sequenced in a study of preoperative IRX-2 immunotherapy in early breast cancer. Treatment denoted: preoperative locoregional IRX-2 cytokine immunotherapy. The data were produced by immunoSEQ multiplex PCR, yet TCRdb's version contains in-frame clones alone and is incomplete. Of about 98,000 clones in the sample, about nine tenths were seen once. The input for sequencing was tumor tissue, taken after IRX-2 immunotherapy. These receptors all stem from a human donor with breast cancer.

V usage is TRBV5-1 and J usage is TRBJ1-2, with D unclear. Trimming pared 0 bases from V and 0 bases from J, leaving 9 bases between. The CDR3 is made up of 15 amino acids. CDR1 and CDR2 from the germline V gene are SGHRS and YFSETQ. The CDR3, as DNA: TGCGCCAGCAGCTTGGCAGGTGCCGCTAACTATGGCTACACCTTC. Amino acid sequence: CASSLAGAANYGYTF.

V gene TRBV7-6 combines with J gene TRBJ2-1; TRBD1 matches at 7 bases. Germline V gene data show CDR1 as SGHVS and CDR2 as FNYEAQ. V was clipped by 5 bases and J by 7 bases; unmatched bases: 8. The CDR3 spans 14 residues. The CDR3 DNA follows: TGTGCCAGCAGCCCCCGATCGGACAGGAATGAGCAGTTCTTC. It is translated as CASSPRSDRNEQFF.

This chain joins TRBV19 and TRBJ1-5, with 12 bases identical to TRBD1. CDR3 size: 15 residues. Germline CDR1 reads LNHDA; CDR2 reads SQIVND (reference sequence). Trimming removed 5 bases from V and 6 bases from J; junction bases left unmatched: 5. The CDR3 reads CASSGDRGLGQPQHF. The CDR3 nucleotides are TGTGCCAGTAGTGGGGACAGGGGGCTAGGTCAGCCCCAGCATTTT.

The chain couples TRBV19 to TRBJ1-3, with D perhaps TRBD1 (6 bases). The CDR3 has 14 amino acids. The V end was cut by 3 bases, the J end by 8 bases, with 14 bases between. Germline V gives CDR1 LNHDA, CDR2 SQIVND (reference sequence). Here the CDR3 reads CASSIGGGLDTIYF. Written as DNA, the CDR3 is TGTGCCAGTAGTATCGGCGGGGGGCTAGACACCATATATTTT.

This rearrangement joins TRBV19 to TRBJ2-3; no clear D. The CDR3 sequence is 15 residues long. Germline assignment: CDR1 LNHDA and CDR2 SQIVND (reference sequence). Trimming removed 4 bases from V and 4 bases from J, with 15 bases in between. The chain's CDR3 is CASSNPPLCADTQYF. The DNA for the CDR3 is TGTGCCAGTAGTAATCCCCCTCTATGCGCAGATACGCAGTATTTT.

The chain couples TRBV6-8 to TRBJ2-7; 7 bases match TRBD2. The CDR3 extends over 15 amino acids. Germline CDR1 reads MNHGY; CDR2 reads SAAAGT. The ends lost 5 bases at V and 3 bases at J; junction bases unmatched: 10. The CDR3 nucleotides are TGTGCCAGCAGTCACCCGGGACTAACCAGCTACGAGCAGTACTTC. It specifies CASSHPGLTSYEQYF.

The V gene is TRBV7-7, the J gene TRBJ2-7; weak D call: TRBD2 (5 bases). Trimming removed 5 bases from V and 0 bases from J, with 14 bases in between. Germline CDR1 and CDR2: SSHAT and FNYEAQ (reference sequence). This CDR3 has 15 residues. The CDR3 loop reads CASSTRTGSSYEQYF. The CDR3 region has the DNA TGTGCCAGCAGCACCCGGACGGGGAGCTCCTACGAGCAGTACTTC.

The chain recombines TRBV6-4 with TRBJ1-2; 7 nucleotides agree with TRBD1. CDR1 MRHNA and CDR2 SNTAGT come from the germline V gene. The CDR3 extends over 13 amino acids. Trimming took 5 bases from V and 8 from J; bases not matched to a gene: 8. CDR3 amino acids: CASSSTGDEGYTF. The CDR3 DNA reads as TGTGCCAGCAGTTCCACAGGGGACGAGGGCTACACCTTC.

V is TRBV30 and J is TRBJ1-5, with a weak D call TRBD1 (6 bases). Germline lookup yields CDR1 GTSNPN and CDR2 SVGIG (reference sequence). V was pared by 0 bases and J by 4 bases, with 19 bases between. The CDR3 extends over 17 amino acids. DNA of the CDR3: TGTGCCTGGAGTGTACCAAAAGGTCACACAGGGAATCAGCCCCAGCATTTT. As protein: CAWSVPKGHTGNQPQHF.

Points on this clone: The read ends 1 residue before the CDR3 terminus; that terminus is restored from the germline J gene. This chain links TRBV6-1 with TRBJ2-7, with 10 bases aligning to TRBD2. This CDR3 is 18 amino acids long. The J segment lost 3 bases and the V segment lost 0 bases, leaving 11 bases of the junction unmatched. Germline V lookup: CDR1 MNHNS, CDR2 SASEGT. The CDR3 here is CASSEALSMASGGYEQYF. The CDR3 DNA, read in part, is TGTGCCAGCAGTGAAGCGCTTTCGATGGCTAGCGGGGGCTACGAGCAGTAC.